This T cell receptor beta chain originates from a study of blood T cell repertoires in COVID-19. Within the sample, this clone is medium-sized. Original handling: Scientists estimated how many nucleated cells there were by amplifying reference gene primers. The repertoire was sequenced with immunoSEQ multiplex PCR; TCRdb's copy has only in-frame clones and lacks some. V and J calls and clone size are as listed in that table; D and trimming were resolved from the DNA. The sample has approximately 25,000 clones, approximately 80% seen once. The sequence was collected from an elderly woman with acute or convalescent COVID-19. Specimen: peripheral blood.

CDR3 in amino acids: CASSFTGSGNTIYF. The CDR3 nucleotides read TGCGCCAGCAGCTTTACAGGGAGTGGAAACACCATATATTTT. This sequence joins TRBV5-1 and TRBJ1-3; perhaps TRBD1 as D (6 bases). In germline, CDR1 is SGHRS, CDR2 YFSETQ. There are 14 residues in the CDR3. V gave up 2 bases and J gave up 3 bases, with 9 bases separating them.